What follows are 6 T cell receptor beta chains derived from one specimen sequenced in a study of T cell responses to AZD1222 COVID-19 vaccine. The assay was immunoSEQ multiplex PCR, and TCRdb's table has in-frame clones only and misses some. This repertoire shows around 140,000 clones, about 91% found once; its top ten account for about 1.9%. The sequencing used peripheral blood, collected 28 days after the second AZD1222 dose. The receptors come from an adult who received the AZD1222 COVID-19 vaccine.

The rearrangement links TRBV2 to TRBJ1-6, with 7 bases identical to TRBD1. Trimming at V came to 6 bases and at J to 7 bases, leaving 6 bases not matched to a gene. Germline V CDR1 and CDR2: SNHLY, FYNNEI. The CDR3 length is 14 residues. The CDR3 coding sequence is TGTGCCAGCAGCGGGGACAGCGTCAATTCACCCCTCCACTTT. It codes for CASSGDSVNSPLHF.

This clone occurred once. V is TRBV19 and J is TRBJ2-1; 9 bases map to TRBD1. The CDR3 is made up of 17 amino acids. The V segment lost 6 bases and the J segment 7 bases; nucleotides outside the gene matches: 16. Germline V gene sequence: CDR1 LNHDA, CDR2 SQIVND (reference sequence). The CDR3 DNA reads TGTGCCAGTAGGGCCGGACAGGGGCAGAGGGCGGGTAATGAGCAGTTCTTC. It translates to CASRAGQGQRAGNEQFF.

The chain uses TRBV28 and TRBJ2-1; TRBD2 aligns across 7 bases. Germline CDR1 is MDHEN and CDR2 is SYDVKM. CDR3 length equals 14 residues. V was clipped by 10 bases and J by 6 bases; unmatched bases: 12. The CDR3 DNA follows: TGTGCCACTAGCACGCCTAGCGGTCTCAATGAGCAGTTCTTC. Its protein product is CATSTPSGLNEQFF. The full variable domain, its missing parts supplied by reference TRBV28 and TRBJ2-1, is DVKVTQSSRYLVKRTGEKVFLECVQDMDHENMFWYRQDPGLGLRLIYFSYDVKMKEKGDIPEGYSVSREKKERFSLILESASTNQTSMYLCATSTPSGLNEQFFGPGTRLTVL.

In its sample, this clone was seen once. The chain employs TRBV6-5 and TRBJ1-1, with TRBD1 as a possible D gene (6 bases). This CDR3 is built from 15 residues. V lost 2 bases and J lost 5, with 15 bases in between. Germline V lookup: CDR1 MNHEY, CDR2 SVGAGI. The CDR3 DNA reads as TGTGCCAGCAGTTACGACAGGACGCGGGTTACTGAAGCTTTCTTT. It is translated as CASSYDRTRVTEAFF.

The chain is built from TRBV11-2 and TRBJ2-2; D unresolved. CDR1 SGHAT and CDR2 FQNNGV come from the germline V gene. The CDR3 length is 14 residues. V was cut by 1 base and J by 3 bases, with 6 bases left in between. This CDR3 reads CASSLGQHTGELFF. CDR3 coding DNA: TGTGCCAGCAGCTTAGGGCAGCACACCGGGGAGCTGTTTTTT.

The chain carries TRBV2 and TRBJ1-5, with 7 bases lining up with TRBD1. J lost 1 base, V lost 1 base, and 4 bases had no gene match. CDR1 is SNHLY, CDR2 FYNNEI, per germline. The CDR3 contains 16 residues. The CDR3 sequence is CASSEGGQASNQPQHF. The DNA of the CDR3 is TGTGCCAGCAGTGAAGGTGGACAGGCGAGCAATCAGCCCCAGCATTTT.